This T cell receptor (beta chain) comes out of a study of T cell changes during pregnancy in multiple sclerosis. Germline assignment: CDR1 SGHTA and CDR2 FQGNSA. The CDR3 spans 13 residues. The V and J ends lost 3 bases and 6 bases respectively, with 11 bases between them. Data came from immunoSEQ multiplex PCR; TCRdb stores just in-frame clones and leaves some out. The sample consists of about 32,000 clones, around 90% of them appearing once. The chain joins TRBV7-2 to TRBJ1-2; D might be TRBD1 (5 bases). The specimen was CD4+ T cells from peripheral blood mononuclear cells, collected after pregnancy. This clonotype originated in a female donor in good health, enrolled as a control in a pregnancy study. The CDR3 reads CASSLWGVDGYTF. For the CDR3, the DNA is TGTGCCAGCAGCTTGTGGGGGGTTGATGGCTACACCTTC.